This T cell receptor beta chain originates from a study of blood T cell repertoires in COVID-19. The wider study: The United States, Italy and Spain supplied acute and convalescent COVID-19 samples.

The CDR3 covers 15 residues. Germline CDR1 reads LNHNV; CDR2 reads YYDKDF (reference sequence). The ends lost 4 bases at V and 4 bases at J; junction bases unmatched: 6. Measured with immunoSEQ multiplex PCR; TCRdb has only the in-frame clones, and not every one. The data show roughly 130,000 clones, approximately 84% seen once. Sample: peripheral blood. The receptor was derived from a woman in her thirties who had recovered from COVID-19. The V gene is TRBV15, the J gene TRBJ2-1; TRBD1 matches 8 bases. DNA for the CDR3: TGTGCCACCAGCACTCGACAGGGGCTGTACAATGAGCAGTTCTTC. Translation: CATSTRQGLYNEQFF.